The 7 T cell receptor beta chains reported below all come from one sample, sequenced in a study of regulatory T cells. Their specific antigens are unknown. Study-wide results and caveats: Hydrophobic residues at CDR3 positions 6 and 7 were enriched in conventional CD4+ T cells of CD3G-deficient patients.

The primer mix had 52 TRBV and 13 TRBJ primers. TCRdb's copy holds only in-frame clones and misses some; the assay was immunoSEQ multiplex PCR. This table holds about 30,000 clones, 85% to 95% found once. Sequenced sample: conventional CD4+ T cells sorted from blood. Receptor source: a person aged 18 to 30 with CD3G deficiency.

This chain connects TRBV7-9 to TRBJ1-1, with 7 bases lining up with TRBD1. Trimming cost V 4 bases and J 4 bases; bases outside gene matches: 6. Germline V gives CDR1 SEHNR, CDR2 FQNEAQ (reference sequence). The CDR3 loop spans 14 amino acids. CDR3 nucleotides: TGTGCCAGCAGCTCCCAGGGGGAGGTCACTGAAGCTTTCTTT. Translation: CASSSQGEVTEAFF.

The V and J genes are TRBV7-9 and TRBJ2-1; D could derive from TRBD1 or TRBD2 (5 bases each). CDR1 SEHNR and CDR2 FQNEAQ come from the germline V gene (reference sequence). V was cut by 0 bases and J by 6 bases, with 6 bases left in between. CDR3 length: 13 amino acids. The CDR3 coding sequence is TGTGCCAGCAGCTTAGCTGGGGGCAATGAGCAGTTCTTC. Residues: CASSLAGGNEQFF.

This clone was picked up one time. Written as DNA, the CDR3 is TGTGCCAGCAGTCCTTGGGGTTCCGGGGATGCCTACGAGCAGTACTTC. Encoded protein: CASSPWGSGDAYEQYF. The V call is TRBV28, the J call TRBJ2-7; weak D call: TRBD2 (5 bases). The CDR3 has 16 amino acids. V shed 5 bases and J shed 2 bases, with 19 bases lying between them. Germline values: CDR1 MDHEN, CDR2 SYDVKM. Full variable domain (missing parts from reference TRBV28 and TRBJ2-7): DVKVTQSSRYLVKRTGEKVFLECVQDMDHENMFWYRQDPGLGLRLIYFSYDVKMKEKGDIPEGYSVSREKKERFSLILESASTNQTSMYLCASSPWGSGDAYEQYFGPGTRLTVT.

The rearrangement uses TRBV28 and TRBJ2-1; 7 bases fit TRBD2. Germline-derived CDR1 and CDR2 are MDHEN and SYDVKM. This CDR3 is 15 amino acids long. V was clipped by 3 bases and J by 4 bases; unmatched bases: 6. This CDR3 reads CASSLGGPGYNEQFF. The CDR3 bases are TGTGCCAGCAGTTTGGGAGGGCCGGGATACAATGAGCAGTTCTTC.

The chain has TRBV5-1 and TRBJ2-2, with TRBD1 matching over 7 bases. Germline V gene data show CDR1 as SGHRS and CDR2 as YFSETQ. V trimming: 4 bases; J trimming: 1 base; junction bases outside the gene matches: 4. This CDR3 has 15 amino acids. As DNA, the CDR3 is TGCGCCAGCAGCGCGACAGGGAGGAACACCGGGGAGCTGTTTTTT. The encoded protein is CASSATGRNTGELFF.

The chain employs TRBV18 and TRBJ2-7; weak D call: TRBD2 (5 bases). The ends were cut back, 5 bases at V and 0 bases at J, with 11 bases in the middle. The germline gives CDR1 KGHSH, CDR2 LQKENI. The CDR3 runs to 14 residues. CDR3 sequence (DNA): TGTGCCAGCTCAAGAATGGGGAGCTCCTACGAGCAGTACTTC. Amino acids: CASSRMGSSYEQYF.

V usage is TRBV5-4 and J usage is TRBJ2-1; the match to TRBD2 covers 12 bases. The CDR3 runs 16 residues. J gave up 5 bases and V 3 bases, and 6 bases lay outside the gene matches. Germline V lookup: CDR1 SGHNT, CDR2 YYREEE (reference sequence). The CDR3 DNA reads as TGTGCCAGCAGCTCCTTAAGGACTAGCGGGAACAATGAGCAGTTCTTC. Amino acid sequence: CASSSLRTSGNNEQFF. The complete variable domain, with remaining parts taken from reference TRBV5-4 and TRBJ2-1, reads ETGVTQSPTHLIKTRGQQVTLRCSSQSGHNTVSWYQQALGQGPQFIFQYYREEENGRGNFPPRFSGLQFPNYSSELNVNALELDDSALYLCASSSLRTSGNNEQFFGPGTRLTVL.